This is a list of T cell receptor beta chains from one sample in a study of beta chain features in type 1 diabetes. TCRdb keeps only in-frame clones here, not all; method: immunoSEQ multiplex PCR. The sample comprises 390,000 or so clones, around 14% of which are singletons, and roughly 0.04% rests with the top ten. The sample was naive CD4+ T cells from blood. The receptor source for this set is a man aged 30 to 39 in good health. The CDR3 runs from the conserved cysteine through the conserved F or W. The order of the fields is J gene, clone size, D gene, V gene, CDR3 protein, CDR3 DNA. A D gene is named only where the DNA matches it firmly. Only part of the rows carry a size: once, few, many, or a class if the clone is expanded.

>TRBJ2-2|few|TRBD2|TRBV10-2
CASKKPGLASTGELFF
TGCGCCAGCAAGAAACCGGGACTAGCGAGTACCGGGGAGCTGTTTTTT
>TRBJ1-1|few|TRBD1|TRBV5-1
CASSGQGAGNTEAFF
TGCGCCAGCAGCGGACAGGGGGCGGGGAACACTGAAGCTTTCTTT
>TRBJ2-1|NA|NA|TRBV5-1
CASSLAGPSSYNEQFF
TGCGCCAGCAGCTTGGCAGGGCCTTCCTCCTACAATGAGCAGTTCTTC
>TRBJ1-1|few|NA|TRBV9
CASSPRQSNTEAFF
TGTGCCAGCAGCCCAAGACAGAGTAACACTGAAGCTTTCTTT
>TRBJ2-3|few|NA|TRBV5-1
CASRVGSFTDTQYF
TGCGCCAGCAGAGTCGGGTCCTTCACAGATACGCAGTATTTT
>TRBJ2-7|NA|NA|TRBV18
CASSPQGNEQYF
TGTGCCAGCTCACCCCAGGGGAACGAGCAGTACTTC
>TRBJ2-6|NA|TRBD2|TRBV15
CATTNLAGGYSGANVLTF
TGTGCCACCACGAATTTGGCGGGAGGATACTCTGGGGCCAACGTCCTGACTTTC
>TRBJ2-1|NA|TRBD1|TRBV29-1
CSVGDRGNGEQFF
TGCAGCGTGGGTGACAGGGGGAATGGTGAGCAGTTCTTC
>TRBJ1-3|NA|NA|TRBV6-5
CASFGAFSGNTIYF
TGTGCCAGCTTTGGGGCCTTCTCTGGAAACACCATATATTTT
>TRBJ2-1|NA|NA|TRBV11-2
CASSLVAGNNEQFF
TGTGCCAGCAGCTTAGTTGCGGGGAACAATGAGCAGTTCTTC
>TRBJ2-1|once|NA|TRBV11-2
CASSSDPKRHNEQFF
TGTGCCAGCAGCTCCGACCCTAAGCGCCACAATGAGCAGTTCTTC
>TRBJ2-7|NA|NA|TRBV7-2
CASSSLGQAHSYEQYF
TGTGCCAGCAGCTCCCTGGGGCAAGCGCACTCCTACGAGCAGTACTTC
>TRBJ1-2|NA|NA|TRBV6-1
CASSEYSGKDGYTF
TGTGCCAGCAGTGAATACTCAGGGAAAGATGGCTACACCTTC
>TRBJ2-5|NA|NA|TRBV6-1
CASSERRGETQYF
TGTGCCAGCAGTGAACGTCGCGGAGAGACCCAGTACTTC
>TRBJ2-1|NA|NA|TRBV9
CASSVDGSVLGNEQFF
TGTGCCAGCAGCGTAGATGGTAGCGTTTTGGGGAATGAGCAGTTCTTC
>TRBJ2-3|NA|TRBD1|TRBV6-1
CASRTGTGGTDTQYF
TGTGCCAGCAGAACCGGGACAGGGGGCACAGATACGCAGTATTTT
>TRBJ2-1|few|NA|TRBV18
CASSPLVGLSNEQFF
TGTGCCAGCTCACCACTGGTGGGGCTGTCGAATGAGCAGTTCTTC
>TRBJ2-4|NA|NA|TRBV7-9
CASSSFRETNIQYF
TGTGCCAGCAGCTCCTTCAGGGAAACAAACATTCAGTACTTC
>TRBJ1-4|NA|TRBD1|TRBV13
CASSFKDRSNEKLFF
TGTGCCAGCAGCTTCAAGGACAGGAGTAATGAAAAACTGTTTTTT
>TRBJ2-1|few|NA|TRBV19
CASSGEYEQFF
TGTGCCAGTAGCGGGGAGTATGAGCAGTTCTTC
>TRBJ2-1|few|TRBD1|TRBV6-5
CASSYDRGSYNEQFF
TGTGCCAGCAGTTACGACAGGGGGTCCTACAATGAGCAGTTCTTC
>TRBJ1-1|few|NA|TRBV6-5
CASSRGNTEAFF
TGTGCCAGCAGCAGAGGGAACACTGAAGCTTTCTTT
>TRBJ1-2|few|NA|TRBV13
CASSNSPKDYGYTF
TGTGCCAGCAGCAATTCTCCCAAGGACTATGGCTACACCTTC
>TRBJ2-3|few|TRBD2|TRBV4-3
CASSVQRGITDTQYF
TGCGCCAGCAGCGTTCAGCGGGGTATCACAGATACGCAGTATTTT
>TRBJ2-3|few|TRBD2|TRBV9
CASSGTSGRTDTQYF
TGTGCCAGCAGCGGCACTAGCGGGCGCACAGATACGCAGTATTTT
>TRBJ1-1|NA|TRBD1|TRBV7-8
CASSLFTPGGGTEAFF
TGTGCCAGCAGCTTATTCACCCCAGGGGGGGGTACTGAAGCTTTCTTT
>TRBJ1-6|NA|NA|TRBV7-9
CASSPPGGDPYNSPLHF
TGTGCCAGCAGCCCCCCTGGCGGGGATCCCTATAATTCACCCCTCCACTTT
>TRBJ2-5|NA|NA|TRBV9
CASSVEGYQETQYF
TGTGCCAGCAGCGTAGAGGGGTACCAAGAGACCCAGTACTTC
>TRBJ2-3|few|TRBD2|TRBV7-2
CASSKAGGSTGDTQYF
TGTGCCAGCAGCAAAGCGGGGGGTTCAACCGGAGATACGCAGTATTTT
>TRBJ1-2|few|NA|TRBV5-1
CASSFELATSSYGYTF
TGCGCCAGCAGCTTCGAATTAGCTACGTCTAGCTATGGCTACACCTTC
>TRBJ2-3|NA|NA|TRBV5-1
CASSPTPGASADTQYF
TGCGCCAGCAGCCCCACGCCAGGGGCATCGGCAGATACGCAGTATTTT
>TRBJ1-2|few|NA|TRBV4-1
CASSQGDGRIYGYTF
TGCGCCAGCAGCCAAGGGGACGGAAGAATCTATGGCTACACCTTC
>TRBJ2-3|few|NA|TRBV5-1
CASSLGQTSTDTQYF
TGCGCCAGCAGCTTGGGACAGACTAGCACAGATACGCAGTATTTT
>TRBJ2-7|few|NA|TRBV6-5
CASSYSHRSLNYEQYF
TGTGCCAGCAGTTACTCGCATAGGTCCCTCAACTACGAGCAGTACTTC
>TRBJ2-5|NA|NA|TRBV7-2
CASSLGGNQETQYF
TGTGCCAGCAGCTTAGGAGGGAACCAAGAGACCCAGTACTTC
>TRBJ2-5|NA|NA|TRBV20-1
CSATVGETQYF
TGCAGTGCTACGGTTGGGGAGACCCAGTACTTC
>TRBJ1-2|few|NA|TRBV9
CASSVAASHQGYGYTF
TGTGCCAGCAGCGTAGCGGCCTCCCACCAGGGGTATGGCTACACCTTC
>TRBJ2-2|NA|NA|TRBV30
CAWQTGELFF
TGTGCCTGGCAAACCGGGGAGCTGTTTTTT
>TRBJ2-7|few|NA|TRBV11-2
CASSNGRVHEQYF
TGTGCCAGCAGCAACGGCAGGGTCCACGAGCAGTACTTC
>TRBJ2-5|NA|NA|TRBV7-7
CASSLGGQTQYF
TGTGCTAGCAGCTTGGGTGGACAGACCCAGTACTTC
>TRBJ2-1|few|NA|TRBV6-6
CASSYSREEQFF
TGTGCCAGCAGTTACTCGAGGGAAGAGCAGTTCTTC
>TRBJ2-1|few|TRBD2|TRBV9
CASSTASGISRHNEQFF
TGTGCCAGCAGCACCGCTAGCGGGATATCCCGTCACAATGAGCAGTTCTTC
>TRBJ1-1|few|NA|TRBV30
CAWSGSGSFAEAFF
TGTGCCTGGAGTGGATCCGGGAGTTTCGCTGAAGCTTTCTTT
>TRBJ2-1|few|NA|TRBV29-1
CSVGAASEQFF
TGCAGCGTTGGGGCCGCCAGTGAGCAGTTCTTC
>TRBJ1-5|few|NA|TRBV6-6
CATRGFGGDSNQPQHF
TGTGCCACAAGAGGGTTCGGGGGCGATAGCAATCAGCCCCAGCATTTT
>TRBJ1-1|NA|NA|TRBV5-4
CASSDQGWNTEAFF
TGTGCCAGCAGCGATCAGGGTTGGAACACTGAAGCTTTCTTT
>TRBJ2-7|few|NA|TRBV2
CASRLDSYEQYF
TGTGCCAGCAGGTTAGACAGCTACGAGCAGTACTTC
>TRBJ1-2|few|NA|TRBV6-5
CASSFDANYGYTF
TGTGCCAGCAGCTTCGACGCGAACTATGGCTACACCTTC
>TRBJ2-5|NA|NA|TRBV6-6
CASSYRGTFQETQYF
TGTGCCAGCAGTTACCGTGGGACATTTCAAGAGACCCAGTACTTC